This T cell receptor beta chain is drawn from a study of cytomegalovirus exposure and HLA in healthy donors. Findings of the study overall: High sensitivity and specificity were reportedly achieved when the classifier diagnosed cytomegalovirus status.

To note about this clone: Its specificity is unknown.

The PCR used 60 Vbeta and 13 Jbeta primers. The assay was immunoSEQ multiplex PCR, and TCRdb's table has in-frame clones only and misses some. Found here are 74,000 or so clones; the top ten clones hold roughly 1.5%. Material for sequencing was PBMCs. The clonotype comes from a woman aged 60-75 years in good health and CMV-seronegative.

CDR3 nucleotide sequence: TGTGCCAGCAGCTCCCCACCTGACTTTGATACGCAGTATTTT. Residues: CASSSPPDFDTQYF. The rearrangement links TRBV11-2 to TRBJ2-3; D remains unclear. The CDR3 spans 14 residues. Germline-derived CDR1 and CDR2 are SGHAT and FQNNGV. Trimming pared 4 bases from V and 6 bases from J, leaving 14 bases between.